This T cell receptor (beta chain) was recorded in a study of neurological immune-mediated disorders. The cDNA was produced through 5'RACE with 10-nucleotide random UMIs. MiXCR, run by TCRdb on the 5' RACE reads, gives a single entry per CDR3 protein. The table includes roughly 100,000 distinct CDR3 sequences, 9.5% to 14% detected once. This clonotype has at least ten counts. Its specificity is not known. Time point meaning: longitudinal time-point 3. The study's findings and limits: HTLV-1-associated myelopathy led in TCR clonal expansion, while multiple sclerosis ranked lowest, below healthy controls. CDR3 amino acid sequences found in expanded clones were never shared across subjects, suggesting private repertoires in all groups.

Material: PBMCs. The clonotype originates from a female donor with HTLV-1-associated myelopathy (HAM/TSP).

The CDR3 DNA reads as TGCAGTGCGGGGGACACGATCAATCAGCCCCAGCATTTT. It codes for CSAGDTINQPQHF. The V and J genes are TRBV20-1 and TRBJ1-5; D is possibly TRBD1 (6 bases). The V end was cut by 6 bases, the J end by 3 bases, with 12 bases between. Germline V gives CDR1 DFQATT, CDR2 SNEGSKA (reference sequence). The CDR3 contains 13 residues.